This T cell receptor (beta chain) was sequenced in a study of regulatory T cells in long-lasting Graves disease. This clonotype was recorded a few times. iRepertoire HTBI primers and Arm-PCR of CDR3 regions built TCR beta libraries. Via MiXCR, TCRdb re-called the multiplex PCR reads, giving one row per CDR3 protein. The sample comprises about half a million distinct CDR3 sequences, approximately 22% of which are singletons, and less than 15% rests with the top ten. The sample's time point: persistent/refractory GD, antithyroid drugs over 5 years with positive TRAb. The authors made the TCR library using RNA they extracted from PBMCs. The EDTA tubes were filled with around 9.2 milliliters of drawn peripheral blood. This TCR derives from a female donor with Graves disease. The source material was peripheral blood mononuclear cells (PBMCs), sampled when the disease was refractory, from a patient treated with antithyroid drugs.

The CDR3 here is CAWSLQGWEQYF. CDR3 DNA sequence: TGTGCCTGGAGTCTCCAGGGTTGGGAGCAGTACTTC. The chain uses TRBV30 and TRBJ2-7; D is possibly TRBD1 (5 bases). Germline V gene lookup returns CDR1 GTSNPN and CDR2 SVGIG (reference sequence). The V gene lost 2 bases and the J gene lost 7 bases, with 12 bases spanning the gap. The CDR3 consists of 12 residues.